These T cell receptor beta chains were read from a single sample in a study of blood T cell repertoires in COVID-19. Assay: immunoSEQ multiplex PCR; the TCRdb copy retains only in-frame clones and omits some. The table includes fewer than 300,000 clones, approximately 81% detected once. The source material was peripheral blood. These receptors originate from a woman aged 18-30 years with acute or convalescent COVID-19. CDR3s include the opening cysteine and the closing phenylalanine or tryptophan. The D gene is left open where the match is weak. Where a row states a size, it is once, few, many or the class of an expanded clone; other rows omit it.

v_gene,abundance,d_gene,j_gene,CDR3nt,CDR3aa
TRBV4-3,few,TRBD1,TRBJ2-1,TGCGCCAGCAGCCGCACAGGGGGGTATGAGCAGTTCTTC,CASSRTGGYEQFF
TRBV10-2,-,-,TRBJ2-3,TGCGCCAGCAGTGAGTCTGGAGACTACGCTTTT,CASSESGDYAF
TRBV19,-,-,TRBJ1-4,TGTGCCAGTAGATCGGGTCAGACCTGGGAAAAACTGTTTTTT,CASRSGQTWEKLFF
TRBV29-1,-,-,TRBJ2-5,TGCAGCGTTCTCCGTGACATACAAGAGACCCAGTACTTC,CSVLRDIQETQYF
TRBV6-5,-,-,TRBJ2-5,TGTGCCAGCAGTTACTCGGACTCAGAGACCCAGTACTTC,CASSYSDSETQYF
TRBV6-5,-,-,TRBJ1-2,TGTGCCAGTTACAACAGGGACGGCTCTAACTATGGCTACACCTTC,CASYNRDGSNYGYTF
TRBV6-2/TRBV6-3,-,TRBD2,TRBJ2-2,TGTGCCAGCAGTTACTCGATTTCACCTCTCTTCGGGAGGAGTCGAACCGGGGAGCTGTTTTTT,CASSYSISPLFGRSRTGELFF
TRBV28,-,-,TRBJ1-2,TGTGCCAGCAGCGTCGGGAGGGGCACTAACTATGGCTACACCTTC,CASSVGRGTNYGYTF
TRBV11-3,few,-,TRBJ1-2,TGTGCCAGTAAAAGGGGGACACCCTATTCTGGCTACACCTTC,CASKRGTPYSGYTF
TRBV27,-,-,TRBJ2-7,TGTGCCAGCGGTTCTGCGGGAACGACTTACGAGCAGTACTTC,CASGSAGTTYEQYF
TRBV28,-,TRBD1,TRBJ2-7,TGTGCCAGCAGACTACCGGGACAGGGGGCCTACGAGCAGTACTTC,CASRLPGQGAYEQYF
TRBV14,-,TRBD2,TRBJ2-7,TGTGCCAGCAGCGGTAGCGGGACGGTGCACTACGAGCAGTACTTC,CASSGSGTVHYEQYF
TRBV4-1,-,TRBD1,TRBJ1-2,TGCGCCAGCAGCCAAGACCCCGGGACAGGGTCTGGCTATGGCTACACCTTC,CASSQDPGTGSGYGYTF
TRBV7-9,-,TRBD2,TRBJ2-1,TGTGCCAGCAGCCCTTATATTCCGGGACTAGCGGTTGAGCAGTTCTTC,CASSPYIPGLAVEQFF
TRBV5-1,few,TRBD1,TRBJ1-4,TGCGCCAGCAGCCCCGGACAGGGCAATGAAAAACTGTTTTTT,CASSPGQGNEKLFF
TRBV18,-,-,TRBJ2-1,TGTGCCAGCTCACCCGGGACTTCAAGGAATGAGCAGTTCTTC,CASSPGTSRNEQFF
TRBV19,-,TRBD2,TRBJ2-2,TGTGCCAGTAGTATATACACTAGCGGGCCCACCGGGGAGCTGTTTTTT,CASSIYTSGPTGELFF
TRBV27,few,TRBD2,TRBJ2-7,TGTGCCAGCAAGACTAGCGTAAGCTCCTACGAGCAGTACTTC,CASKTSVSSYEQYF
TRBV5-1,-,TRBD1,TRBJ2-5,TGCGCCAGCAGCTTCGGACAGGGGGCCGTGGAGACCCAGTACTTC,CASSFGQGAVETQYF
TRBV5-6,-,TRBD2,TRBJ2-1,TGTGCCAGCAGCTTGCCCTTACTAGCGACGTCCTACAATGAGCAGTTCTTC,CASSLPLLATSYNEQFF
TRBV13,-,-,TRBJ1-5,TGTGCCAGCAGCCCAAGTCGGGGGAGTCAGCCCCAGCATTTT,CASSPSRGSQPQHF
TRBV5-5,-,-,TRBJ2-6,TGTGCCAGCAGCCCCGGACACTCTGGGGCCAACGTCCTGACTTTC,CASSPGHSGANVLTF
TRBV4-1,-,-,TRBJ1-5,TGCGCCAGCAGCCAAGATGTCCGAACTTATAGCAATCAGCCCCAGCATTTT,CASSQDVRTYSNQPQHF
TRBV9,-,-,TRBJ2-1,TGTGCCAGCAGCGTAGAGCCGCGGGCGTTTGGGGATGAGCAGTTCTTC,CASSVEPRAFGDEQFF
TRBV9,-,TRBD1,TRBJ1-1,TGTGCCAGCAGCCAAGGGACAGGGGGCGAGAACACTGAAGCTTTCTTT,CASSQGTGGENTEAFF
TRBV5-1,-,-,TRBJ2-5,TGCGCCAGCAGCTTGGCTGGGGGGTTGGAGACCCAGTACTTC,CASSLAGGLETQYF
TRBV3-1/TRBV3-2,-,TRBD2,TRBJ2-7,TGTGCCAGCAGCCAACCTAGCGGGAGAACTGGTGAGCAGTACTTC,CASSQPSGRTGEQYF
TRBV30,-,TRBD1,TRBJ1-1,TGTGCCTGGGGGACAGCTAACACTGAAGCTTTCTTT,CAWGTANTEAFF
TRBV5-1,-,TRBD1,TRBJ1-2,TGCGCCAGCAGCTTGGGGTACAGGGGGCAGGGCTATGGCTACACCTTC,CASSLGYRGQGYGYTF
TRBV5-5,-,TRBD2,TRBJ2-5,TGTGCCAGCAGCCCACCGACTAGCGGGGGGTCGTACTTC,CASSPPTSGGSYF
TRBV5-4,-,TRBD2,TRBJ2-3,TGTGCCAGCAGCTTGAAGCGGGAGAGGATGGATACGCAGTATTTT,CASSLKRERMDTQYF
TRBV5-8,-,TRBD2,TRBJ2-3,TGTGCCAGCAGCAAGGGACTAGCGGGAGATCTGAGCACAGATACGCAGTATTTT,CASSKGLAGDLSTDTQYF
TRBV5-1,-,-,TRBJ2-3,TGCGCCAGCAGCATACTGGACAACACAGATACGCAGTATTTT,CASSILDNTDTQYF
TRBV19,-,TRBD1,TRBJ1-5,TGTGCCAGTACCAAAACAGGGGAGGAAGGGATATTTAGCAATCAGCCCCAGCATTTT,CASTKTGEEGIFSNQPQHF
TRBV2,-,-,TRBJ1-1,TGTGCCAGCAGGCGGACAGAGGCGGACACTGAAGCTTTCTTT,CASRRTEADTEAFF
TRBV2,-,-,TRBJ1-2,TGTGCCAGCAGTGAACATGACTATGGCTACACCTTC,CASSEHDYGYTF
TRBV13,-,TRBD1,TRBJ2-7,TGTGCCAGCAGCTCGCTACAGGGGCCAGGGGAGCAGTACTTC,CASSSLQGPGEQYF